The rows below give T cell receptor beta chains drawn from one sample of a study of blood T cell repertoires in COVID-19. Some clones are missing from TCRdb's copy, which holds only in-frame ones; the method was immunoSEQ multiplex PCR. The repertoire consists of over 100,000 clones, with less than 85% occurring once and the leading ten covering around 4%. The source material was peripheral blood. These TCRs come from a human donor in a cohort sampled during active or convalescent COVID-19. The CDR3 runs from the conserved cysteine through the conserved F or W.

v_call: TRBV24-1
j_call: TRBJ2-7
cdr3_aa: CATTPGHPREQYF

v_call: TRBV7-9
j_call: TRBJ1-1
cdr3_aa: CASSLTGGNTEAFF

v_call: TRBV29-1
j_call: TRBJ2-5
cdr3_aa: CSNTMGSQGTQYF

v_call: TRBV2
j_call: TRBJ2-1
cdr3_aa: CASNQQGINEQFF

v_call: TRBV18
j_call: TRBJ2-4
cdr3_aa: CASSPGTPKNIQYF

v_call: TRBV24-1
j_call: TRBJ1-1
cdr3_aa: CATIVRDSTKAFF

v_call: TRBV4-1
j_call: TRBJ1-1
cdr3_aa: CASSRDRGNTEAFF

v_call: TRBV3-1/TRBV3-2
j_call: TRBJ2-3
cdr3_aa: CASSQVSRDTQYF

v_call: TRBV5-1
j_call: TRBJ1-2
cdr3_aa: CASSPRQGNYGYTF

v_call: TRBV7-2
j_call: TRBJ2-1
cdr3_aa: CASVPPLSDYPYNEQFF

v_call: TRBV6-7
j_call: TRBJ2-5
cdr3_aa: CASPVLGVETQYF

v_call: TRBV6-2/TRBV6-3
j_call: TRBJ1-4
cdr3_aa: CASSYIGGVKLFF

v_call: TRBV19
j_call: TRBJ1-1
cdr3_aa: CASSTGALYTEAFF

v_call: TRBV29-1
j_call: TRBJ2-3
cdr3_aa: CSVEGLAGVDTQYF

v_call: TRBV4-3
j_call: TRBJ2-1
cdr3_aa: CASSQLRAGGLREQFF

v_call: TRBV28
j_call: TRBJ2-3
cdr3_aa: CATWTGFTDTQYF

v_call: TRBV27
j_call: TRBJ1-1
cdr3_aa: CASSFGTATNTEAFF

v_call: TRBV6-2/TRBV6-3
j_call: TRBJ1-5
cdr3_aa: CASSWDRASQPQHF

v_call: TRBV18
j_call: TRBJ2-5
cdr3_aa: CASSPGTAETQYF

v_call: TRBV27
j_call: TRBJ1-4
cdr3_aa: CASSFRDSNEKLFF

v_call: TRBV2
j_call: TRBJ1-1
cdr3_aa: CASSGTPRQGSKEAFF

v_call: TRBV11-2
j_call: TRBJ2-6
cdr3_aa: CASNLQGISGANVLTF

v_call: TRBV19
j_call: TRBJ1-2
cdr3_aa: CASRRQQSNYGYTF

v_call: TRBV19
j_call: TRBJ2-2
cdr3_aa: CASTTVTSSNTGELFF

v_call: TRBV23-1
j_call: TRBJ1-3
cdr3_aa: CASSQKLSGNTIYF

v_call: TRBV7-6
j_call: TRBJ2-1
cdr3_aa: CASSLGGGATEQFF

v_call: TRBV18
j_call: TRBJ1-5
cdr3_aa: CASSRRGDQPQHF

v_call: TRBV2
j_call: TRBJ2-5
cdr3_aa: CASVREADAETQYF

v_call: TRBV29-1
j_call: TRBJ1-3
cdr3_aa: CSVAPSQGAEYNTIYF

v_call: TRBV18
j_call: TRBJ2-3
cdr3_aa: CASSPSASSGTQYF

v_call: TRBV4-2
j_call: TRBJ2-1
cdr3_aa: CASSHPGGSAHSREQFF

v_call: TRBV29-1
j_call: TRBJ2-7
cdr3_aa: CSVEGAKSEQYF

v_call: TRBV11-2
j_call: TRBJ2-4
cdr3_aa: CASSIRGTTGDIQYF